This T cell receptor (beta chain) was recovered during a study of CXCR3-negative and CXCR3-positive naive CD8 T cells. The wider study: Sequencing brought in 150 million or so TRB reads altogether, and each library got about 1.5 +/- 0.3 million. Whole-study results and caveats: Researchers report that CXCR3-positive naive cells carry more hydrophobic TRB CDR3s than CXCR3-negative naive cells. CXCR3-negative and CXCR3-positive naive cells shared comparable TRBV-TRBJ usage, but memory cells did not.

The CDR3 is 12 residues long. Concerning this clonotype itself: Its target is not known.

TRB cDNA libraries were made by UMI-labeled 5' RACE. After re-calling the 5' RACE reads, TCRdb lists one entry per CDR3 protein, DNA absent. The listing records roughly 55,000 distinct CDR3 sequences. CD45RO-CCR7+CD27+CD95- characterized naive CD8+ T cells. The sample comprised naive CXCR3+ CD8+ T cells from blood. Subset: CD45RO-CCR7+CD27+CD95- naive CD8+ T cells expressing CXCR3 (TNR3+). This chain connects TRBV12-3 or TRBV12-4 to TRBJ1-5. The sequence was collected from a human donor in good health. Some clones in this sample may be carry-over from other donors' samples. The CDR3 loop reads CASNSGNQPQHF.